Included here is one T cell receptor beta chain sequence, with context. The source of the sample is a study of control samples from healthy donors and cancer patients. The assay was immunoSEQ multiplex PCR, and TCRdb's table has in-frame clones only and misses some. Here the sample spans approximately 68,000 clones, over 80% being singletons. CDR1 is SGDLS, CDR2 YYNGEE, per germline. The CDR3 runs to 15 residues. The J segment lost 4 bases and the V segment lost 4 bases, leaving 8 bases of the junction unmatched. The chain recombines TRBV9 with TRBJ2-1; 7 bases are shared with TRBD1. This TCR came from a man in his 60s in good health. Sample: blood. The CDR3 DNA reads as TGTGCCAGCAGCCCACGACAGGGCGGATACAATGAGCAGTTCTTC. This sequence encodes CASSPRQGGYNEQFF.